This T cell receptor (beta chain) was documented in a study of immune evolution from preneoplasia to lung adenocarcinoma. Germline V gene data show CDR1 as MNHEY and CDR2 as SVGAGI. Trimming cost V 6 bases and J 0 bases, with 6 bases left between them. The CDR3 runs to 13 residues. TCRdb's table, derived via immunoSEQ multiplex PCR, lists solely in-frame clones and lacks some. The table lists around 15,000 clones, approximately 86% of them singletons. The receptor was derived from a person aged 65 to 79 with invasive lung adenocarcinoma. V gene TRBV6-5 combines with J gene TRBJ1-5; no clear D gene. The specimen was FFPE invasive lung adenocarcinoma tissue. The CDR3 DNA sequence: TGTGCCAGCAGGCCCGATAGCAATCAGCCCCAGCATTTT. Translation: CASRPDSNQPQHF.